The source of this T cell receptor beta chain is a study of shared clonotypes between healthy human individuals. Background on the study: Two women and three men aged 18 to 49 served as donors.

Repertoires were generated with immunoSEQ multiplex PCR, while TCRdb's copy carries only in-frame clones and drops some. The table lists more than 2 million clones, about 94% of them singletons, with around 0.13% in the top ten. With respect to this clone: Its antigen is unknown.

Notes on the study in general: Among donors, the sharing of clonotypes was expected to be influenced by sequencing depth.

The CDR3 covers 15 residues. The germline CDR1 and CDR2 sequences are MNHEY and SMNVEV (reference sequence). V gave up 5 bases and J gave up 1 base, with 12 bases separating them. CD4+ cells underwent separation, giving CD45RA+ naive and CD45RA-negative memory subsets. The chain couples TRBV27 to TRBJ2-1; D assignment may be TRBD1 or TRBD2 (5 bases each). The TCR was taken from a man aged 18 to 30 in good health. Sequenced: naive CD4+ T cells sorted from blood. Subset denoted: CD45RA+ positively selected. As DNA, the CDR3 is TGTGCCAGCAGTCGTTCGGGGCCATCCTACAATGAGCAGTTCTTC. It specifies CASSRSGPSYNEQFF.